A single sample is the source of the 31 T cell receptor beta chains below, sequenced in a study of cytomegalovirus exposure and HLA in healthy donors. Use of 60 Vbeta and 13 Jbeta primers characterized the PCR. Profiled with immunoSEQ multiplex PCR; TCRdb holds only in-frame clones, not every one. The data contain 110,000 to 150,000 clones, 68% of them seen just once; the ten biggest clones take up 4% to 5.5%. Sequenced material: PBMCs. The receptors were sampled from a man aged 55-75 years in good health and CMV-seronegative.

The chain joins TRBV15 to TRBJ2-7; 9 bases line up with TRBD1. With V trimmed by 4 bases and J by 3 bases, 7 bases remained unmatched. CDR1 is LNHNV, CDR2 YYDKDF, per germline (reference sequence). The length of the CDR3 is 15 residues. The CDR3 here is CATSIPGTGHYEQYF. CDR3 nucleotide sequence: TGTGCCACCAGCATTCCCGGGACAGGGCACTACGAGCAGTACTTC.

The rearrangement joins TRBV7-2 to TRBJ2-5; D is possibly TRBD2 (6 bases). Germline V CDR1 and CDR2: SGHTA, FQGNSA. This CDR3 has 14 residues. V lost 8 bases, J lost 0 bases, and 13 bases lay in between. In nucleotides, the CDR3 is TGTGCCAGCGCTGGGGGGAGTAACCAAGAGACCCAGTACTTC. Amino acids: CASAGGSNQETQYF.

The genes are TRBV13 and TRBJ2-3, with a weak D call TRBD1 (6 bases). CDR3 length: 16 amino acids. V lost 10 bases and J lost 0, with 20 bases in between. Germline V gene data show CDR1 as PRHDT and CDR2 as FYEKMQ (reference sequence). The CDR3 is CATQRGTYYSTDTQYF. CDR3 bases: TGTGCCACCCAGAGGGGGACCTATTATAGCACAGATACGCAGTATTTT. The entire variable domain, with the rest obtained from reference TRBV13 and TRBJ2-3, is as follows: AAGVIQSPRHLIKEKRETATLKCYPIPRHDTVYWYQQGPGQDPQFLISFYEKMQSDKGSIPDRFSAQQFSDYHSELNMSSLELGDSALYFCATQRGTYYSTDTQYFGPGTRLTVL.

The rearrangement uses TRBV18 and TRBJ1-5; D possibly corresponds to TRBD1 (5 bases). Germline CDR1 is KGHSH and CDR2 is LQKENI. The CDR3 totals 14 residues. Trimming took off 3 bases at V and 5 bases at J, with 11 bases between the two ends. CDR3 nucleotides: TGTGCCAGCTCACCGTTGGGGGGAGATCAGCCCCAGCATTTT. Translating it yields CASSPLGGDQPQHF.

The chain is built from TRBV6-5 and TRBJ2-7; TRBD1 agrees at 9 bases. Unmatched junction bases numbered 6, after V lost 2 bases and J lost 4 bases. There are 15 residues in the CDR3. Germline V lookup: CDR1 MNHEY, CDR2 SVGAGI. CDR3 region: CASSYPDRGVYEQYF. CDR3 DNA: TGTGCCAGCAGTTACCCGGACAGGGGCGTTTACGAGCAGTACTTC.

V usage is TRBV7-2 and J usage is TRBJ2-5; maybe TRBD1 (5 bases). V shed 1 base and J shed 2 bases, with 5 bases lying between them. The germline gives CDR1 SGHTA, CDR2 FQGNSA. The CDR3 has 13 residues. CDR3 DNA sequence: TGTGCCAGCAGCTTAGGACAGCAAGAGACCCAGTACTTC. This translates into CASSLGQQETQYF. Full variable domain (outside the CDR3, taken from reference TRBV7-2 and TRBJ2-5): GAGVSQSPSNKVTEKGKDVELRCDPISGHTALYWYRQSLGQGLEFLIYFQGNSAPDKSGLPSDRFSAERTGGSVSTLTIQRTQQEDSAVYLCASSLGQQETQYFGPGTRLLVL.

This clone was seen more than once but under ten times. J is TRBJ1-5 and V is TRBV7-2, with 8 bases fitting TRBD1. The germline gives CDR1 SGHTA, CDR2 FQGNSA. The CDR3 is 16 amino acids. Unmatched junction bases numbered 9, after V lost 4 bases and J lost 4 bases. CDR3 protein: CASSSNRQGWNQPQHF. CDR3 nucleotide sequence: TGTGCCAGCAGCTCCAACAGACAGGGGTGGAATCAGCCCCAGCATTTT.

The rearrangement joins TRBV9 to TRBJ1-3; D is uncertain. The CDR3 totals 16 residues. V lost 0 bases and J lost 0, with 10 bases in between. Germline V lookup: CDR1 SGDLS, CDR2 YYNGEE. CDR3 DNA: TGTGCCAGCAGCGTAGTGGGCAGGAACTCTGGAAACACCATATATTTT. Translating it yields CASSVVGRNSGNTIYF. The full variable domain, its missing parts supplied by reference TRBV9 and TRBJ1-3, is DSGVTQTPKHLITATGQRVTLRCSPRSGDLSVYWYQQSLDQGLQFLIQYYNGEERAKGNILERFSAQQFPDLHSELNLSSLELGDSALYFCASSVVGRNSGNTIYFGEGSWLTVV.

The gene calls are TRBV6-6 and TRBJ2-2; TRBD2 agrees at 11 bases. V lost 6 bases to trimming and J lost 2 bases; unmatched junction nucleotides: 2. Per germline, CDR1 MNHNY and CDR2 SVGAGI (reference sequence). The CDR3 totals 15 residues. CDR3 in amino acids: CASRTSGRNTGELFF. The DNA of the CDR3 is TGTGCCAGCAGAACTAGCGGGAGAAACACCGGGGAGCTGTTTTTT.

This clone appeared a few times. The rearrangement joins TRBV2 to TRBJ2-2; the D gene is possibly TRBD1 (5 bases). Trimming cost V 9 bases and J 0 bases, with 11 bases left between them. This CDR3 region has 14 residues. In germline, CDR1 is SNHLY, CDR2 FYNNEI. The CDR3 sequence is CASLQVSNTGELFF. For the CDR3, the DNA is TGTGCCAGTCTACAGGTATCGAACACCGGGGAGCTGTTTTTT.

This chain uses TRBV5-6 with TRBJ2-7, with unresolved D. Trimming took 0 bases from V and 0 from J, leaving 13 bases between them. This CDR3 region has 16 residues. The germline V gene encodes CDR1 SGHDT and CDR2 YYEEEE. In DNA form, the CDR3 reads TGTGCCAGCAGCTTGGATCCGACAACTCACTCCTACGAGCAGTACTTC. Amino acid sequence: CASSLDPTTHSYEQYF.

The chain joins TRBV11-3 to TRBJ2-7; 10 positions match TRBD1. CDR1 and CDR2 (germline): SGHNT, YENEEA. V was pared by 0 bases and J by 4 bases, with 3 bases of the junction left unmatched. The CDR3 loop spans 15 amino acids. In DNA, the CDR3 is TGTGCCAGCAGCTTAGAGGGGACAGGGGTTTACGAGCAGTACTTC. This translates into CASSLEGTGVYEQYF.

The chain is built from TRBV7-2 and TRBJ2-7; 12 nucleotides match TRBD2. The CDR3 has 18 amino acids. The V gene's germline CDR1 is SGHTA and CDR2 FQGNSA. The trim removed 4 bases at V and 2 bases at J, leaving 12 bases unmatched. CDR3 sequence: CASSSEPRTSGNAYEQYF. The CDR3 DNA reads TGTGCCAGCAGCTCCGAACCTAGGACTAGCGGGAACGCCTACGAGCAGTACTTC.

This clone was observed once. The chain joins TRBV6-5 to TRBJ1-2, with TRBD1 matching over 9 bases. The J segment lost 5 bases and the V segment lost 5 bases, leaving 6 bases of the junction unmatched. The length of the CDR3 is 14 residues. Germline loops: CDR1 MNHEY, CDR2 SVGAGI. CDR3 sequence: CASSKDRGRYGYTF. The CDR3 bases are TGTGCCAGCAGTAAGGACAGGGGCCGGTATGGCTACACCTTC.

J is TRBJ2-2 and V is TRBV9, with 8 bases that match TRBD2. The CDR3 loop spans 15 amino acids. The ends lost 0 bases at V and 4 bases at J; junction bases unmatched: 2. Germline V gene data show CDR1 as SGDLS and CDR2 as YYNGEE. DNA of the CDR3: TGTGCCAGCAGCGTAGCCGGGAGGGGCACCGGGGAGCTGTTTTTT. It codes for CASSVAGRGTGELFF.

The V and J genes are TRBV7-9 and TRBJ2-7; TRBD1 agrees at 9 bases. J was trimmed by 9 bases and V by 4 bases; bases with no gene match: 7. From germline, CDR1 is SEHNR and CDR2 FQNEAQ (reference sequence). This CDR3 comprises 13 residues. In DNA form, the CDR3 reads TGTGCCAGCAGCTCTCCTTGGGGACAGGGGCAGTACTTC. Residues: CASSSPWGQGQYF.

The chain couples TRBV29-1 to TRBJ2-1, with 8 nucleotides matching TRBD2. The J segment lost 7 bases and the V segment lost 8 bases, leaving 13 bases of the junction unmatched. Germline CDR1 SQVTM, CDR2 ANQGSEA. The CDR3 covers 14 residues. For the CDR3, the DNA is TGCAGCTCTGGGCTAGCGGGTGCCAGGAATGAGCAGTTCTTC. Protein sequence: CSSGLAGARNEQFF.

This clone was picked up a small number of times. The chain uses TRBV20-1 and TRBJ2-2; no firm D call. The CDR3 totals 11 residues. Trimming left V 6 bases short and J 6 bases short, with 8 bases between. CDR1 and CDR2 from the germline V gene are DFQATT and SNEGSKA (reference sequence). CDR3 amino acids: CSASRAGELFF. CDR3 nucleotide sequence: TGCAGTGCCTCCCGAGCCGGGGAGCTGTTTTTT.

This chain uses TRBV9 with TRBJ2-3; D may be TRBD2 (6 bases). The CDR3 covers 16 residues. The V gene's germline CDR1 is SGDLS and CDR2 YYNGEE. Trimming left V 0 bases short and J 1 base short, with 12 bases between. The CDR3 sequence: CASSVDGSVGTDTQYF. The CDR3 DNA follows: TGTGCCAGCAGCGTAGACGGGAGCGTCGGCACAGATACGCAGTATTTT. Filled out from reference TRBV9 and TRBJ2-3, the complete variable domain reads DSGVTQTPKHLITATGQRVTLRCSPRSGDLSVYWYQQSLDQGLQFLIQYYNGEERAKGNILERFSAQQFPDLHSELNLSSLELGDSALYFCASSVDGSVGTDTQYFGPGTRLTVL.

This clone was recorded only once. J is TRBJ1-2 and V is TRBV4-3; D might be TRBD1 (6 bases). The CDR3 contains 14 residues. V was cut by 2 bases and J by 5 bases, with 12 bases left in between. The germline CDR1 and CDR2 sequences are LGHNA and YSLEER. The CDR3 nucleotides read TGCGCCAGCAGCCAATCCAGGGGACCTTATGGCTACACCTTC. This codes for CASSQSRGPYGYTF.

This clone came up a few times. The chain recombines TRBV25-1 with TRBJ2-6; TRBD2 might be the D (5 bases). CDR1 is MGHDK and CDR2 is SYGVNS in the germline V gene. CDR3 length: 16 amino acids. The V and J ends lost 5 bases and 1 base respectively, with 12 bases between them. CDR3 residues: CASSPSGESGANVLTF. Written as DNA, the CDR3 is TGTGCCAGCAGTCCTTCTGGGGAGTCTGGGGCCAACGTCCTGACTTTC.

The CDR3 loop reads CASRGIQGNQPQHF. CDR3 DNA: TGTGCCAGCAGGGGAATACAGGGTAATCAGCCCCAGCATTTT. V is TRBV28 and J is TRBJ1-5, with a weak D call TRBD1 (6 bases). There are 14 residues in the CDR3. The germline V gene encodes CDR1 MDHEN and CDR2 SYDVKM. The V gene lost 6 bases and the J gene lost 4 bases, with 13 bases spanning the gap.

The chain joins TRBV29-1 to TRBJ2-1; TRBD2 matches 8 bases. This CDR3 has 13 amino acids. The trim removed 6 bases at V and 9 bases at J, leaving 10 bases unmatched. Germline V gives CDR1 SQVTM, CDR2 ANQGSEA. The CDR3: CSVLQGGGSEQFF. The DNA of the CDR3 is TGCAGCGTCCTGCAAGGCGGGGGGAGTGAGCAGTTCTTC.

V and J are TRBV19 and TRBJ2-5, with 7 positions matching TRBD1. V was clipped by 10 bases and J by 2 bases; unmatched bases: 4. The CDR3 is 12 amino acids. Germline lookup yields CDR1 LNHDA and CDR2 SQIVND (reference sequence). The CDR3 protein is CATATGQETQYF. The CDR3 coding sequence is TGTGCCACAGCGACAGGGCAAGAGACCCAGTACTTC.

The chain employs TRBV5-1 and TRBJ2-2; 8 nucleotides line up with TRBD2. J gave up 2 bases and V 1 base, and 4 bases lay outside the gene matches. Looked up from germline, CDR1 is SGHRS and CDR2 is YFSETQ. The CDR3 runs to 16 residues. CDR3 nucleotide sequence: TGCGCCAGCAGCTTGCTTAGCGGGGCTAACACCGGGGAGCTGTTTTTT. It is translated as CASSLLSGANTGELFF. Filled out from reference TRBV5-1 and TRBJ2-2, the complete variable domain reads KAGVTQTPRYLIKTRGQQVTLSCSPISGHRSVSWYQQTPGQGLQFLFEYFSETQRNKGNFPGRFSGRQFSNSRSEMNVSTLELGDSALYLCASSLLSGANTGELFFGEGSRLTVL.

CDR3 protein: CASSGPSLQEQFF. The CDR3 region has the DNA TGTGCCAGCAGTGGGCCCTCCCTGCAGGAGCAGTTCTTC. The chain carries TRBV28 and TRBJ2-1; the D is unclear. The V gene lost 5 bases and the J gene lost 10 bases, with 15 bases spanning the gap. The CDR3 consists of 13 residues. CDR1 is MDHEN and CDR2 is SYDVKM in the germline V gene.

As DNA, the CDR3 is TGTGCCAGTAGGACGGGACAGGGAACCTACGAGCAGTACTTC. Translated, it gives CASRTGQGTYEQYF. This chain joins TRBV19 and TRBJ2-7; TRBD1 aligns across 9 bases. Germline-derived CDR1 and CDR2 are LNHDA and SQIVND (reference sequence). The CDR3 has 14 residues. Losses at the gene ends were 6 bases for V and 2 bases for J; bases not matched to a gene: 5.

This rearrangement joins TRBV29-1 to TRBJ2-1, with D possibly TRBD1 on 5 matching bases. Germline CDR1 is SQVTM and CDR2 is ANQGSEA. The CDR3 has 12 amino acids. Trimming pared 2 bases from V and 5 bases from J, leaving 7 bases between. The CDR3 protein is CSVERQHNEQFF. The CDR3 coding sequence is TGCAGCGTTGAAAGACAGCACAATGAGCAGTTCTTC.

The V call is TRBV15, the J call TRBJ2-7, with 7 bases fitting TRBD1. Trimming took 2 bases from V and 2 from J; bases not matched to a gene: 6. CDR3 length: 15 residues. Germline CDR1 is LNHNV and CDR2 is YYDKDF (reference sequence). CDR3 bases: TGTGCCACCAGCAGATCCGGGACAGCTCCCTACGAGCAGTACTTC. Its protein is CATSRSGTAPYEQYF. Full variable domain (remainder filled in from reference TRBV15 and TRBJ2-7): DAMVIQNPRYQVTQFGKPVTLSCSQTLNHNVMYWYQQKSSQAPKLLFHYYDKDFNNEADTPDNFQSRRPNTSFCFLDIRSPGLGDTAMYLCATSRSGTAPYEQYFGPGTRLTVT.

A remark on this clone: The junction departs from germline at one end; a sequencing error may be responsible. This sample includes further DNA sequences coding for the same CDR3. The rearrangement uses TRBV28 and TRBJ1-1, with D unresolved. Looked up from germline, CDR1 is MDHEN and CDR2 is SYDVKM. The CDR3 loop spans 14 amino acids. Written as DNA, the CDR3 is TGCGCCAGCGGCGTGGCGGGGATGAACACTGAAGCTTTCTTT. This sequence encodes CASGVAGMNTEAFF.

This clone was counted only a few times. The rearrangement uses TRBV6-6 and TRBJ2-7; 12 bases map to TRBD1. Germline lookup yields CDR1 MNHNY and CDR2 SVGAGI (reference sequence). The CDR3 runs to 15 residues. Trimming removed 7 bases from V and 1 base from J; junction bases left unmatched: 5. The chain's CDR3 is CASTGTGGKSYEQYF. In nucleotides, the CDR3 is TGTGCCAGCACCGGGACAGGGGGCAAGTCCTACGAGCAGTACTTC.